This TCR beta chain is drawn from a study of CD8+ T cells in alopecia areata. The overall study: Tofacitinib therapy lasting 6 to 18 months was followed by 6 months off drug. Findings of the study overall: On tofacitinib, scalp clonality and expanded CD8+ clones among top 100 fell significantly. It was less clear whether patients shared TCRs than it was in mice, possibly because of HLA.

Noted treatment: oral pan-JAK inhibitor, 5-10 mg twice daily. Investigators sorted PBMCs to obtain both CD4+ and CD8+ T cells. Investigators isolated RNA and reverse transcribed it into cDNA to act as the sequencing template. TCRdb's table, derived via immunoSEQ multiplex PCR, lists solely in-frame clones and lacks some. The repertoire has 150,000 to 200,000 clones, about 60% of them found once; the top ten carry around an eighth. V was pared by 6 bases and J by 8 bases, with 4 bases of the junction left unmatched. Per germline, CDR1 MNHEY and CDR2 SMNVEV (reference sequence). The length of the CDR3 is 12 residues. On this clone: The antigen is not known.

The chain joins TRBV27 to TRBJ2-1; 7 bases agree with TRBD1. Sequenced material: CD8+ T cells sorted from blood, taken at week 24, from a patient treated with tofacitinib. The clonotype comes from a human donor with alopecia areata. Written as DNA, the CDR3 is TGTGCCAGCAGCCGACAGGGCTATGAGCAGTTCTTC. Translation gives CASSRQGYEQFF.